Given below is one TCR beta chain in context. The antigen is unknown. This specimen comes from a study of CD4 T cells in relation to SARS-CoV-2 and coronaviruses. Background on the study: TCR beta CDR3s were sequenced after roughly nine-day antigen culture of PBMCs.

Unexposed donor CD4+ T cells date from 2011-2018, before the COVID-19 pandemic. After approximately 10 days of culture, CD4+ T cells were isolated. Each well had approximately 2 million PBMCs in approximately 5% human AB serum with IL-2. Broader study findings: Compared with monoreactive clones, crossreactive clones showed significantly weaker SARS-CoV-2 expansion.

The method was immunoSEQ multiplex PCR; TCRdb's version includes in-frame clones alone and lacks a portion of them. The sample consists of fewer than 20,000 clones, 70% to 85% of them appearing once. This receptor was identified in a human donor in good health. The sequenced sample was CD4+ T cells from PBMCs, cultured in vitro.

For the CDR3, the DNA is TGTGCCAGCAACATGGGGGGACCAACCTCCCTCTATGGCTACACCTTC. It encodes CASNMGGPTSLYGYTF. The rearrangement links TRBV5-6 to TRBJ1-2; possibly TRBD1 for D (5 bases). Trimming pared 6 bases from V and 4 bases from J, leaving 22 bases between. This CDR3 region has 16 residues. The germline V gene encodes CDR1 SGHDT and CDR2 YYEEEE.